These 14 T cell receptor beta chains originate from one sample sequenced in a study of coeliac disease. The assay was immunoSEQ multiplex PCR, and TCRdb's table has in-frame clones only and misses some. The sample has over 5,000 clones, roughly 54% seen once. The sample taken for sequencing was intraepithelial lymphocytes from the gut. These receptors were collected from a woman in her 30s with active celiac disease.

The CDR3 sequence is CASSSIQGSSYNEQFF. CDR3 DNA sequence: TGTGCCAGCAGCTCGATACAGGGGAGCTCCTACAATGAGCAGTTCTTC. This chain joins TRBV5-6 and TRBJ2-1; 7 bases line up with TRBD1. This CDR3 contains 16 residues. CDR1 is SGHDT and CDR2 is YYEEEE in the germline V gene. Losses at the gene ends were 3 bases for V and 0 bases for J; bases not matched to a gene: 6.

This clone was counted only a few times. The J gene is TRBJ2-1, the V gene TRBV28; 8 bases align to TRBD2. V trimming: 5 bases; J trimming: 5 bases; junction bases outside the gene matches: 11. This CDR3 region has 16 residues. Germline V gene data show CDR1 as MDHEN and CDR2 as SYDVKM. CDR3 DNA: TGTGCCAGCAGTCCCACGGGGGGGACGACCAACAATGAGCAGTTCTTC. Protein product: CASSPTGGTTNNEQFF.

V usage is TRBV19 and J usage is TRBJ1-5; D perhaps matches TRBD1 (6 bases). Germline V gives CDR1 LNHDA, CDR2 SQIVND (reference sequence). The CDR3 spans 13 residues. V lost 9 bases to trimming and J lost 5 bases, with 14 bases between them. The CDR3 sequence is CASQGFLDQPQHF. CDR3 nucleotide sequence: TGTGCCAGCCAGGGGTTTTTGGATCAGCCCCAGCATTTT.

The chain employs TRBV2 and TRBJ2-1; TRBD2 matches at 15 bases. V lost 6 bases to trimming and J lost 13 bases; unmatched junction nucleotides: 4. CDR1 SNHLY and CDR2 FYNNEI come from the germline V gene. The CDR3 has 13 amino acids. In nucleotides, the CDR3 is TGTGCCAGCAGGGGGACTAGCGGGGGGCCTCAGTTCTTC. Its translation is CASRGTSGGPQFF.

The chain uses TRBV7-2 and TRBJ1-2; no clear D gene. Germline V lookup: CDR1 SGHTA, CDR2 FQGNSA. The CDR3 has 14 amino acids. The V gene lost 1 base and the J gene lost 2 bases, with 8 bases spanning the gap. CDR3 in amino acids: CASSLGAENYGYTF. The CDR3 DNA reads TGTGCCAGCAGCTTAGGGGCAGAGAACTATGGCTACACCTTC.

This clone is termed medium-sized. The V and J genes are TRBV19 and TRBJ1-1; TRBD1 might be the D (5 bases). Between the trimmed V and J ends, which lost 6 bases and 0 bases, there was a span of 5 bases. CDR3 length equals 12 residues. CDR1 is LNHDA and CDR2 is SQIVND in the germline V gene (reference sequence). In DNA form, the CDR3 reads TGTGCCAGTAGGGACATGAACACTGAAGCTTTCTTT. Encoded protein: CASRDMNTEAFF.

J is TRBJ2-5 and V is TRBV28; 7 bases match TRBD1. CDR1 and CDR2 from the germline V gene are MDHEN and SYDVKM. The CDR3 contains 15 residues. The V and J ends lost 3 bases and 1 base, in that order; junction bases with no gene match: 5. The CDR3 protein is CASSFLDRLQETQYF. The CDR3 DNA follows: TGTGCCAGCAGTTTCCTGGACAGGCTCCAAGAGACCCAGTACTTC.

CDR3 sequence reads: CASSWRGPRNEKLFF. The CDR3 DNA follows: TGTGCCAGCAGTTGGCGGGGCCCCCGAAATGAAAAACTGTTTTTT. This chain joins TRBV28 and TRBJ1-4; a possible D gene is TRBD1 (5 bases). The germline V and J ends were trimmed by 4 bases and 5 bases, with 14 bases remaining between them. CDR3 length equals 15 residues. Germline V gives CDR1 MDHEN, CDR2 SYDVKM.

This clone was counted only a few times. Distinct nucleotide sequences in the sample also encode this CDR3. The J gene is TRBJ1-4, the V gene TRBV6-1, with a tentative D call TRBD1 (5 bases). V gave up 3 bases and J gave up 13 bases, with 18 bases separating them. There are 14 residues in the CDR3. The germline gives CDR1 MNHNS, CDR2 SASEGT. DNA for the CDR3: TGTGCCAGCAGTGAGCGGGACTTTAGTTTTGGACTGTTTTTT. Protein sequence: CASSERDFSFGLFF.

V is TRBV6-5 and J is TRBJ1-2; 8 bases are a match to TRBD1. Unmatched junction bases numbered 10, after V lost 5 bases and J lost 8 bases. Per the germline V gene, CDR1 is MNHEY and CDR2 is SVGAGI. This CDR3 contains 14 residues. As DNA, the CDR3 is TGTGCCAGCAGTACGGACAGGGTTTTAGGAGGCTACACCTTC. Protein sequence: CASSTDRVLGGYTF.

The chain carries TRBV7-2 and TRBJ2-6; weak D call: TRBD1 (5 bases). Germline CDR1 and CDR2: SGHTA and FQGNSA. This CDR3 spans 17 amino acids. Trimming pared 1 base from V and 2 bases from J, leaving 12 bases between. The CDR3 sequence: CASSLVSRVTGANVLTF. CDR3 sequence (DNA): TGTGCCAGCAGCTTAGTTAGCAGGGTGACTGGGGCCAACGTCCTGACTTTC.

This clone is medium-sized (0.01 to 0.1%) by share. V and J are TRBV30 and TRBJ1-1; D may be TRBD1 (6 bases). The germline CDR1 and CDR2 sequences are GTSNPN and SVGIG (reference sequence). V lost 4 bases, J lost 4 bases, and 10 bases lay in between. CDR3 length equals 12 residues. CDR3 nucleotide sequence: TGTGCCTGGAAGGGGGAACCCACTGAAGCTTTCTTT. Encoded protein: CAWKGEPTEAFF.

The rearrangement uses TRBV9 and TRBJ2-5, with D perhaps TRBD2 (5 bases). The CDR3 contains 15 residues. Between the trimmed V and J ends, which lost 0 bases and 0 bases, there was a span of 9 bases. Germline V gives CDR1 SGDLS, CDR2 YYNGEE. Written as DNA, the CDR3 is TGTGCCAGCAGCGTAGACGGGATAAACCAAGAGACCCAGTACTTC. Its translation: CASSVDGINQETQYF.

The CDR3: CASSPGTGGTNEQFF. As DNA, the CDR3 is TGTGCCAGCAGCCCCGGGACAGGGGGCACGAATGAGCAGTTCTTC. The V gene is TRBV6-1, the J gene TRBJ2-1; TRBD1 agrees at 12 bases. The germline V gene encodes CDR1 MNHNS and CDR2 SASEGT. The CDR3 is made up of 15 amino acids. V lost 6 bases and J lost 7; bases outside the gene matches: 7.